The 30 T cell receptor beta chains in this list originate from one sample, sequenced in a study of blood T cell repertoires in COVID-19. Sequencing was performed with immunoSEQ multiplex PCR; in TCRdb, only in-frame clones are kept and a portion is missing. The sample has fewer than 250,000 clones; approximately 84% are singletons. The sample was peripheral blood. These receptors all stem from a woman aged 50 to 60 with active or convalescent COVID-19.

This chain connects TRBV9 to TRBJ1-3; the D is unclear. Germline assignment: CDR1 SGDLS and CDR2 YYNGEE. V lost 0 bases to trimming and J lost 3 bases, with 13 bases between them. The CDR3 loop spans 16 amino acids. For the CDR3, the DNA is TGTGCCAGCAGCGTAGGGCTGGGAGCCGGTGGAAACACCATATATTTT. Amino acid sequence: CASSVGLGAGGNTIYF.

This clone has only a few counts. The J gene is TRBJ2-7, the V gene TRBV2; D may be TRBD2 (5 bases). The CDR3 extends over 14 amino acids. From germline, CDR1 is SNHLY and CDR2 FYNNEI. V gave up 0 bases and J gave up 7 bases, with 13 bases separating them. The CDR3 sequence: CASSEAGVYGEQYF. CDR3 coding DNA: TGTGCCAGCAGTGAAGCGGGAGTGTACGGGGAGCAGTACTTC.

V and J are TRBV29-1 and TRBJ1-2, with D possibly being TRBD1 (5 bases). Germline V lookup: CDR1 SQVTM, CDR2 ANQGSEA. There are 18 residues in the CDR3. V lost 0 bases to trimming and J lost 3 bases, with 23 bases between them. The CDR3 DNA reads TGCAGCGTTGAAGATCGACGGGGGACGGCAAACTCCTACTATGGCTACACCTTC. Its translation: CSVEDRRGTANSYYGYTF.

The CDR3 is CASSPTRQEAFF. The CDR3 region has the DNA TGTGCCAGCAGCCCTACTCGACAAGAAGCTTTCTTT. The V and J genes are TRBV6-6 and TRBJ1-1; D not certain. From germline, CDR1 is MNHNY and CDR2 SVGAGI (reference sequence). The length of the CDR3 is 12 residues. The V end was cut by 6 bases, the J end by 8 bases, with 13 bases between.

This chain connects TRBV19 to TRBJ1-6, with D perhaps TRBD1 (5 bases). There are 15 residues in the CDR3. Germline CDR1 reads LNHDA; CDR2 reads SQIVND (reference sequence). V shed 0 bases and J shed 9 bases, with 12 bases lying between them. The CDR3 DNA follows: TGTGCCAGTAGTATAGAAGGGCAAAGGGGTTCACCCCTCCACTTT. Protein sequence: CASSIEGQRGSPLHF.

The chain uses TRBV5-1 and TRBJ2-2; 10 bases agree with TRBD2. The CDR3 length is 16 residues. J lost 6 bases, V lost 4 bases, and 9 bases had no gene match. CDR1 and CDR2 (germline): SGHRS, YFSETQ. CDR3 sequence reads: CASSLKAGGPPGELFF. The CDR3 coding sequence is TGCGCCAGCAGCCTCAAAGCGGGGGGGCCCCCCGGGGAGCTGTTTTTT.

The rearrangement joins TRBV6-1 to TRBJ2-1, with 9 bases fitting TRBD1. The germline V gene encodes CDR1 MNHNS and CDR2 SASEGT. J lost 7 bases, V lost 3 bases, and 10 bases had no gene match. The CDR3 has 16 residues. The CDR3, as DNA: TGTGCCAGCAGTGACCGTCACAGGGGGCCAGGGAATGAGCAGTTCTTC. This sequence encodes CASSDRHRGPGNEQFF.

A word on this clone: One junction end disagrees with the germline gene, perhaps due to a read error. The chain couples TRBV7-9 to TRBJ2-1; TRBD2 agrees at 8 bases. There are 16 residues in the CDR3. The germline V gene encodes CDR1 SEHNR and CDR2 FQNEAQ (reference sequence). The CDR3 here is CASSRQTSALGNGQFF. CDR3 coding DNA: TGTGCCAGCAGTCGACAGACTAGCGCCCTGGGGAATGGGCAGTTCTTC.

This sequence joins TRBV5-6 and TRBJ2-1; 8 bases are a match to TRBD2. The CDR3 extends over 15 amino acids. V shed 3 bases, J shed 7 bases, and the junction held 9 bases outside the gene matches. CDR1 SGHDT and CDR2 YYEEEE come from the germline V gene. CDR3 bases: TGTGCCAGCAGCTCCCTGGGGGGGACTAGGAATGAGCAGTTCTTC. Translating gives CASSSLGGTRNEQFF.

This chain joins TRBV5-1 and TRBJ1-1, with 7 nucleotides matching TRBD1. The CDR3 length is 14 residues. In germline, CDR1 is SGHRS, CDR2 YFSETQ. V lost 4 bases, J lost 6 bases, and 9 bases stayed unmatched. CDR3 DNA: TGCGCCAGCAGCGGGGGACAGCTTTTGCCTGAAGCTTTCTTT. Translated, it gives CASSGGQLLPEAFF.

The chain has TRBV15 and TRBJ1-1; 8 bases map to TRBD1. In germline, CDR1 is LNHNV, CDR2 YYDKDF (reference sequence). This CDR3 has 15 residues. Germline trimming cut 0 bases from V and 4 bases from J; bases unmatched to any gene: 4. The CDR3 DNA reads TGTGCCACCAGCAGAGACAGGGGGCCGACCACTGAAGCTTTCTTT. Its translation: CATSRDRGPTTEAFF. Drawing the rest from reference TRBV15 and TRBJ1-1, the complete variable domain is DAMVIQNPRYQVTQFGKPVTLSCSQTLNHNVMYWYQQKSSQAPKLLFHYYDKDFNNEADTPDNFQSRRPNTSFCFLDIRSPGLGDTAMYLCATSRDRGPTTEAFFGQGTRLTVV.

This chain uses TRBV5-1 with TRBJ2-4; 12 nucleotides agree with TRBD1. Germline V gene sequence: CDR1 SGHRS, CDR2 YFSETQ. The CDR3 is 14 residues long. The J segment lost 9 bases and the V segment lost 3 bases, leaving 4 bases of the junction unmatched. The CDR3 loop reads CASSSGTGGGIQYF. In DNA, the CDR3 is TGCGCCAGCAGCTCAGGGACAGGGGGCGGCATTCAGTACTTC.

The CDR3 loop is CAWSVTSGRSEQFF. The CDR3 DNA reads TGTGCCTGGAGTGTCACTAGCGGGAGGTCTGAGCAGTTCTTC. The rearrangement links TRBV30 to TRBJ2-1; 12 nucleotides line up with TRBD2. Trimming took 0 bases from V and 9 from J; bases not matched to a gene: 3. Germline CDR1 reads GTSNPN; CDR2 reads SVGIG (reference sequence). This CDR3 is 14 amino acids long.

This chain uses TRBV5-4 with TRBJ1-2, with D unclear. V lost 1 base, J lost 4 bases, and 8 bases lay in between. The length of the CDR3 is 13 residues. The germline V gene has CDR1 SGHNT and CDR2 YYREEE (reference sequence). The CDR3 loop is CASSLPSLYGYTF. CDR3 bases: TGTGCCAGCAGCTTGCCCTCACTCTATGGCTACACCTTC.

V and J are TRBV11-2 and TRBJ2-7; 7 positions agree with TRBD1. Germline loops: CDR1 SGHAT, CDR2 FQNNGV. With 4 bases clipped from V and 4 bases from J, the junction kept 4 bases outside the gene matches. The CDR3 spans 13 residues. CDR3 sequence: CASSSDRLYEQYV. CDR3 nucleotide sequence: TGTGCCAGCAGCTCGGACAGGCTATACGAGCAGTACGTC.

The rearrangement links TRBV7-6 to TRBJ2-3; no definite D call. The ends were cut back, 3 bases at V and 1 base at J, with 8 bases in the middle. Germline lookup yields CDR1 SGHVS and CDR2 FNYEAQ. The CDR3 runs 14 residues. Here the CDR3 DNA reads TGTGCCAGCAGCTTCCTCAGTGGCACAGATACGCAGTATTTT. Its translation is CASSFLSGTDTQYF.

The J gene is TRBJ1-6, the V gene TRBV5-4; 10 nucleotides agree with TRBD1. J gave up 6 bases and V 2 bases, and 8 bases lay outside the gene matches. CDR3 size: 17 residues. The germline V gene encodes CDR1 SGHNT and CDR2 YYREEE (reference sequence). The CDR3 is CASSLGRDRGFNSPLHF. For the CDR3, the DNA is TGTGCCAGCAGCTTAGGCCGGGACAGGGGATTTAATTCACCCCTCCACTTT.

The gene calls are TRBV4-1 and TRBJ1-5, with no clear D. This CDR3 region has 14 residues. Trimming cost V 0 bases and J 7 bases, with 10 bases left between them. Germline CDR1 MGHRA, CDR2 YSYEKL. CDR3 sequence: CASSQDAGTQPQHF. The CDR3 DNA sequence: TGCGCCAGCAGCCAAGATGCGGGAACACAGCCCCAGCATTTT.

The DNA for the CDR3 is TGCGCCAGCACTAAAGGTGCGGGGAACTACGAGCAGTACTTC. Translation: CASTKGAGNYEQYF. This chain links TRBV5-1 with TRBJ2-7; tentative D call: TRBD2 (6 bases). The CDR3 consists of 14 residues. CDR1 and CDR2 (germline): SGHRS, YFSETQ. Between the trimmed V and J ends, which lost 6 bases and 3 bases, there was a span of 16 bases.

The CDR3 is CASAFGRNRDTEAFF. CDR3 DNA sequence: TGTGCCAGCGCCTTCGGGAGGAACAGGGACACTGAAGCTTTCTTT. The chain carries TRBV19 and TRBJ1-1, with TRBD1 as a possible D gene (6 bases). CDR3 length equals 15 residues. CDR1 LNHDA and CDR2 SQIVND come from the germline V gene (reference sequence). V was trimmed by 9 bases and J by 3 bases, leaving 20 bases between them.

The chain combines TRBV18 with TRBJ1-2; 9 nucleotides align to TRBD1. The CDR3 runs to 16 residues. CDR1 KGHSH and CDR2 LQKENI come from the germline V gene. V was clipped by 0 bases and J by 7 bases; unmatched bases: 9. DNA for the CDR3: TGTGCCAGCTCACCACCATCAGACAGGGGGAAGAGTGGCTACACCTTC. It specifies CASSPPSDRGKSGYTF. Full variable domain (outside the CDR3, taken from reference TRBV18 and TRBJ1-2): NAGVMQNPRHLVRRRGQEARLRCSPMKGHSHVYWYRQLPEEGLKFMVYLQKENIIDESGMPKERFSAEFPKEGPSILRIQQVVRGDSAAYFCASSPPSDRGKSGYTFGSGTRLTVV.

The chain carries TRBV27 and TRBJ2-4; possible D gene TRBD2, 6 bases. V was cut by 8 bases and J by 3 bases, with 17 bases left in between. This CDR3 is built from 15 residues. Looked up from germline, CDR1 is MNHEY and CDR2 is SMNVEV (reference sequence). The DNA of the CDR3 is TGTGCCAGCGCGAGTCAGGGACTTGGCAAAAACATTCAGTACTTC. It codes for CASASQGLGKNIQYF.

On this clone: Other nucleotide sequences in the sample specify the same CDR3. V is TRBV29-1 and J is TRBJ2-7; TRBD1 matches at 7 bases. The germline V gene has CDR1 SQVTM and CDR2 ANQGSEA. This CDR3 spans 12 amino acids. CDR3: CSAQTGYGEQYV. CDR3 in DNA: TGCAGTGCCCAGACAGGGTACGGCGAGCAGTACGTC.

This chain links TRBV5-4 with TRBJ2-1; D might be TRBD1 (5 bases). The V and J ends lost 1 base and 10 bases respectively, with 9 bases between them. The CDR3 consists of 12 residues. Germline CDR1 reads SGHNT; CDR2 reads YYREEE (reference sequence). The CDR3 DNA follows: TGTGCCAGCAGCTTGTGGGCAGGGGAGCAGTTCTTC. Amino acids: CASSLWAGEQFF.

The chain has TRBV28 and TRBJ2-3, with TRBD1 as a possible D gene (6 bases). Trimming pared 10 bases from V and 2 bases from J, leaving 16 bases between. This CDR3 contains 14 residues. The V gene's germline CDR1 is MDHEN and CDR2 SYDVKM. The CDR3, as DNA: TGTGCCACTACAGGACAGTACAACACAGATACGCAGTATTTT. Residues: CATTGQYNTDTQYF.

The chain uses TRBV14 and TRBJ2-7; 7 nucleotides agree with TRBD1. Germline lookup yields CDR1 SGHDN and CDR2 FVKESK. V trimming: 5 bases; J trimming: 3 bases; junction bases outside the gene matches: 4. The CDR3 is 13 residues long. The CDR3 DNA follows: TGTGCCAGCAGCGCTTACAGGGGCTACGAGCAGTACTTC. Amino acids: CASSAYRGYEQYF. The full variable domain, in which reference TRBV14 and TRBJ2-7 provide the parts outside the CDR3, is EAGVTQFPSHSVIEKGQTVTLRCDPISGHDNLYWYRRVMGKEIKFLLHFVKESKQDESGMPNNRFLAERTGGTYSTLKVQPAELEDSGVYFCASSAYRGYEQYFGPGTRLTVT.

This clone appeared once. The CDR3 nucleotides are TGTGCCAGCAGTTTGACAGCTTGGGACACCATATATTTT. Its protein product is CASSLTAWDTIYF. V and J are TRBV27 and TRBJ1-3; D possibly corresponds to TRBD1 (5 bases). The germline gives CDR1 MNHEY, CDR2 SMNVEV (reference sequence). V gave up 3 bases and J gave up 8 bases, with 11 bases separating them. There are 13 residues in the CDR3.

V is TRBV18 and J is TRBJ1-1; the match to TRBD1 covers 9 bases. This CDR3 region has 15 residues. Germline V gene lookup returns CDR1 KGHSH and CDR2 LQKENI. V trimming: 5 bases; J trimming: 5 bases; junction bases outside the gene matches: 9. For the CDR3, the DNA is TGTGCCAGCTCATTCACAGGGGGCAGGTATACTGAAGCTTTCTTT. It specifies CASSFTGGRYTEAFF.

The gene calls are TRBV6-4 and TRBJ2-3; TRBD2 might be the D (7 bases). The V and J ends lost 0 bases and 3 bases respectively, with 10 bases between them. Germline lookup yields CDR1 MRHNA and CDR2 SNTAGT. The CDR3 contains 15 residues. The CDR3 DNA reads as TGTGCCAGCAGTGACTCGGGGAGGGGGACAGATACGCAGTATTTT. Translating it yields CASSDSGRGTDTQYF.

The chain combines TRBV6-5 with TRBJ2-2; 9 bases are shared with TRBD1. In germline, CDR1 is MNHEY, CDR2 SVGAGI. This CDR3 spans 15 amino acids. J gave up 7 bases and V 6 bases, and 9 bases lay outside the gene matches. CDR3 amino acids: CASRLGQGGHGELFF. The DNA for the CDR3 is TGTGCCAGCAGGCTGGGACAGGGTGGACACGGGGAGCTGTTTTTT.